This T cell receptor (beta chain) was retrieved from a study of T cell repertoires in cytomegalovirus infection. This clonotype turned up a few times. Its antigen is as yet unknown. This CDR3 contains 14 residues. Looked up from germline, CDR1 is MNHEY and CDR2 is SMNVEV (reference sequence). Trimming stripped 5 bases from V and 5 bases from J, with 16 bases between. TCRdb ran MiXCR on the reads and lists one entry per CDR3 protein. In the table there are 100,000 or so distinct CDR3 sequences, 42% of which are singletons. The sequencing here drew on CD8+ T cells from cultured PBMCs, taken from culture after CMV antigen stimulation. The gene calls are TRBV27 and TRBJ2-7, with D hard to call. This clonotype originated in a human donor in good health (CMV status not recorded). Some clones in this sample may be carry-over from other donors' samples. CDR3 sequence: CASSLTRSGNEQYF. CDR3 nucleotides: TGTGCCAGCAGTCTGACGAGGTCAGGCAACGAGCAGTACTTC.